One sample yielded the 5 T cell receptor beta chains listed below, sequenced in a study of T cell changes during pregnancy in multiple sclerosis. Produced via immunoSEQ multiplex PCR; TCRdb's table is partial and in-frame only. The data hold 65,000 to 85,000 clones, with about 93% observed a single time. The starting material was peripheral blood, obtained in the second trimester of pregnancy. These receptor sequences come from a female donor in good health, enrolled as a control in a pregnancy study.

Here the CDR3 reads CASSLARGPGGELFF. CDR3 bases: TGTGCCAGCAGCTTGGCCAGGGGGCCTGGCGGGGAGCTGTTTTTT. The V and J genes are TRBV5-6 and TRBJ2-2; TRBD1 aligns across 8 bases. The trim removed 0 bases at V and 7 bases at J, leaving 5 bases unmatched. There are 15 residues in the CDR3. Germline CDR1 reads SGHDT; CDR2 reads YYEEEE.

The rearrangement links TRBV5-6 to TRBJ1-2; TRBD1 is a possible D gene (5 bases). With 0 bases removed from V and 8 bases from J, the gap between germline ends came to 14 bases. The germline V gene has CDR1 SGHDT and CDR2 YYEEEE. The CDR3 loop spans 14 amino acids. CDR3 residues: CASSLGLQGIGYTF. The CDR3 region has the DNA TGTGCCAGCAGCTTGGGGTTGCAGGGTATAGGCTACACCTTC.

The chain is built from TRBV19 and TRBJ2-5; 8 bases fit TRBD1. The V and J ends lost 2 bases and 2 bases, in that order; junction bases with no gene match: 4. This CDR3 has 15 amino acids. Germline V gene lookup returns CDR1 LNHDA and CDR2 SQIVND (reference sequence). As DNA, the CDR3 is TGTGCCAGTAGTATACAGGGGGCCTTGCAAGAGACCCAGTACTTC. Translation: CASSIQGALQETQYF.

This rearrangement joins TRBV10-3 to TRBJ2-6; possible D gene TRBD1, 5 bases. V lost 0 bases and J lost 1, with 19 bases in between. The CDR3 totals 20 residues. Germline V gives CDR1 ENHRY, CDR2 SYGVKD. Here the CDR3 reads CAISESPVDRHSSGANVLTF. The CDR3 DNA sequence: TGTGCCATCAGTGAGTCTCCTGTAGACAGACACTCTTCTGGGGCCAACGTCCTGACTTTC.

This clone was detected once. The chain is built from TRBV28 and TRBJ2-3; D may be TRBD2 (6 bases). Germline CDR1 reads MDHEN; CDR2 reads SYDVKM. Between the trimmed V and J ends, which lost 5 bases and 6 bases, there was a span of 15 bases. The CDR3 spans 14 residues. CDR3 sequence (DNA): TGTGCCAGCAGTGACTACTCGGGAGTGGATACGCAGTATTTT. Translated, it gives CASSDYSGVDTQYF.